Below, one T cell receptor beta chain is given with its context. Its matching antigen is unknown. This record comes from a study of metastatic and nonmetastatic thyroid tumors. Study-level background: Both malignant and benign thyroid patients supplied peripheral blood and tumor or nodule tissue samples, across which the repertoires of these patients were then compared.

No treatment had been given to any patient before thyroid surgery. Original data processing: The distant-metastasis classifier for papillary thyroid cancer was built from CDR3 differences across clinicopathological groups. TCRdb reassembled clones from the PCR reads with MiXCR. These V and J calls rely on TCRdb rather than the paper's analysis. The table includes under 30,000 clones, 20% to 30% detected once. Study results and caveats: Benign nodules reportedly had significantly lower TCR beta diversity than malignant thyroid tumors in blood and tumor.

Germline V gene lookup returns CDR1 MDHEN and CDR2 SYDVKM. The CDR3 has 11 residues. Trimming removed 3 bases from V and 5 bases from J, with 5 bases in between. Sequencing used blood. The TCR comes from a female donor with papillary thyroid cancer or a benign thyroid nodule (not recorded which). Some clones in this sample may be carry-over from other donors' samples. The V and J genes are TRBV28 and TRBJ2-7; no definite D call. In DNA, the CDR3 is TGTGCCAGCAGTTTGCTGGACGAGCAGTACTTC. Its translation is CASSLLDEQYF.